Each of the 32 T cell receptor beta chains below was sequenced from the same sample in a study of blood T cell repertoires in COVID-19. Here immunoSEQ multiplex PCR was the method, and the copy in TCRdb shows in-frame clones only, minus some. The sample yields 200,000 to 250,000 clones, approximately 86% seen once. Material: peripheral blood. These receptors all come from a woman of 80 years or more with acute or convalescent COVID-19.

The CDR3 DNA follows: TGTGCCAGCAGCCAAGATCCTGCGAACACCGGGGAGCTGTTTTTT. Its protein product is CASSQDPANTGELFF. The chain employs TRBV3-1 (or the pseudogene TRBV3-2) and TRBJ2-2, with D uncertain. Trimming took 0 bases from V and 0 from J, leaving 5 bases between them. The CDR3 loop spans 15 amino acids. Germline values: CDR1 LGHDT, CDR2 YNNKEL (reference sequence).

This clone was seen once. This chain connects TRBV6-1 to TRBJ1-1, with TRBD1 as a possible D gene (5 bases). V dropped 3 bases and J dropped 0 bases, with 5 bases sitting between them. Germline loops: CDR1 MNHNS, CDR2 SASEGT. This CDR3 contains 13 residues. The CDR3 bases are TGTGCCAGCAGTGAGGGGCTGAACACTGAAGCTTTCTTT. It is translated as CASSEGLNTEAFF.

The chain has TRBV11-3 and TRBJ1-1; TRBD1 aligns across 7 bases. J gave up 3 bases and V 0 bases, and 4 bases lay outside the gene matches. Germline V CDR1 and CDR2: SGHNT, YENEEA. The CDR3 contains 15 residues. This CDR3 is CASSLDGTAYTEAFF. For the CDR3, the DNA is TGTGCCAGCAGCTTAGATGGGACAGCCTACACTGAAGCTTTCTTT.

The V and J genes are TRBV7-2 and TRBJ1-2; the D gene is possibly TRBD1 (5 bases). This CDR3 region has 14 residues. V lost 3 bases and J lost 3, with 11 bases in between. The V gene's germline CDR1 is SGHTA and CDR2 FQGNSA. The CDR3 coding sequence is TGTGCCAGCAGCTTGCTGGCCAGGGACTATGGCTACACCTTC. It encodes CASSLLARDYGYTF.

J is TRBJ2-3 and V is TRBV18; no reliable D call. Germline V gene data show CDR1 as KGHSH and CDR2 as LQKENI. Trimming left V 2 bases short and J 6 bases short, with 18 bases between. The CDR3 extends over 16 amino acids. In DNA, the CDR3 is TGTGCCAGCTCACCAGTGGGTGTCGGAGTTTCCGATACGCAGTATTTT. Its protein product is CASSPVGVGVSDTQYF.

The rearrangement uses TRBV15 and TRBJ1-2, with 8 positions matching TRBD1. This CDR3 has 13 residues. The germline CDR1 and CDR2 sequences are LNHNV and YYDKDF (reference sequence). J was trimmed by 6 bases and V by 2 bases; bases with no gene match: 2. CDR3 sequence reads: CATSRLQGDGYTF. CDR3 sequence (DNA): TGTGCCACCAGCAGATTACAGGGGGATGGCTACACCTTC.

This chain links TRBV3-1 (or the pseudogene TRBV3-2) with TRBJ1-6; D call uncertain. Trimming left V 5 bases short and J 6 bases short, with 11 bases between. Germline lookup yields CDR1 LGHDT and CDR2 YNNKEL (reference sequence). This CDR3 has 14 residues. The CDR3 coding sequence is TGTGCCAGCAGCTTTTCTTCAGGTAATTCACCCCTCCACTTT. Translating gives CASSFSSGNSPLHF.

The rearrangement uses TRBV6-5 and TRBJ1-3; 7 nucleotides match TRBD1. V shed 10 bases and J 2 bases; nucleotides not matched to a gene: 8. The CDR3 runs to 14 residues. Germline values: CDR1 MNHEY, CDR2 SVGAGI. The CDR3 is CAIRTGTPGNTIYF. The CDR3 DNA reads as TGTGCCATCAGGACAGGAACCCCTGGAAACACCATATATTTT.

This clone was found once. The chain couples TRBV19 to TRBJ1-5, with D possibly matching TRBD1 (6 bases). This CDR3 region has 15 residues. The germline CDR1 and CDR2 sequences are LNHDA and SQIVND (reference sequence). The germline V and J ends were trimmed by 5 bases and 0 bases, with 11 bases remaining between them. CDR3 nucleotide sequence: TGTGCCAGTAGTCTACAGGGCCCTAGCAATCAGCCCCAGCATTTT. Its protein is CASSLQGPSNQPQHF.

The chain combines TRBV2 with TRBJ1-1; D might be TRBD1 (6 bases). This CDR3 spans 16 amino acids. The germline V gene encodes CDR1 SNHLY and CDR2 FYNNEI. The ends were cut back, 2 bases at V and 4 bases at J, with 17 bases in the middle. The CDR3 DNA follows: TGTGCCAGCAGTGAAACCCCGGTGGGGGCCGGCACTGAAGCTTTCTTT. Protein sequence: CASSETPVGAGTEAFF.

The chain employs TRBV5-1 and TRBJ2-6; 7 bases are shared with TRBD1. The ends lost 4 bases at V and 0 bases at J; junction bases unmatched: 10. Germline V gives CDR1 SGHRS, CDR2 YFSETQ. The CDR3 consists of 18 residues. The CDR3 loop reads CASSLETGTVSGANVLTF. CDR3 DNA: TGCGCCAGCAGCCTCGAGACAGGGACCGTCTCTGGGGCCAACGTCCTGACTTTC.

This rearrangement joins TRBV11-3 to TRBJ2-3, with D perhaps matching TRBD2 (7 bases). The CDR3 has 16 residues. Trimming took off 5 bases at V and 6 bases at J, with 21 bases between the two ends. The germline V gene has CDR1 SGHNT and CDR2 YENEEA. CDR3 DNA: TGTGCCAGCAGCCTCTACAAAGGGGGAGGGAGGGATACGCAGTATTTT. It yields the protein CASSLYKGGGRDTQYF.

Only one count was recorded for this clone. The CDR3, as DNA: TGCGCCAGCAGCTACCAGGGCGGCACAGATACGCAGTATTTT. Translated, it gives CASSYQGGTDTQYF. The gene calls are TRBV5-1 and TRBJ2-3, with TRBD1 as a possible D gene (5 bases). The CDR3 covers 14 residues. The ends were cut back, 3 bases at V and 1 base at J, with 9 bases in the middle. Germline V CDR1 and CDR2: SGHRS, YFSETQ.

The chain uses TRBV19 and TRBJ2-2; 9 nucleotides line up with TRBD2. Germline-derived CDR1 and CDR2 are LNHDA and SQIVND (reference sequence). With V trimmed by 8 bases and J by 2 bases, 9 bases remained unmatched. The CDR3 extends over 16 amino acids. The DNA of the CDR3 is TGTGCCAGTCGCCAGCGGGGGGCCACAAACACCGGGGAGCTGTTTTTT. Protein sequence: CASRQRGATNTGELFF.

J is TRBJ2-2 and V is TRBV19, with TRBD2 identical over 15 bases. This CDR3 has 17 amino acids. Germline assignment: CDR1 LNHDA and CDR2 SQIVND (reference sequence). V shed 6 bases and J 7 bases; nucleotides not matched to a gene: 9. The CDR3 region is CASSRGTSGGLDGELFF. Written as DNA, the CDR3 is TGTGCCAGTAGCCGAGGGACTAGCGGGGGGCTTGACGGGGAGCTGTTTTTT.

The V call is TRBV7-8, the J call TRBJ1-3; D may be TRBD1 (5 bases). CDR1 SGHVS and CDR2 FQNEAQ come from the germline V gene. This CDR3 is built from 15 residues. V was trimmed by 5 bases and J by 2 bases, leaving 13 bases between them. CDR3 DNA: TGTGCCAGCAGCCCGAGGTGGGGGGCTGGAAACACCATATATTTT. It is translated as CASSPRWGAGNTIYF.

For this clone: Mismatch with germline at one junction end may stem from a read error. This chain uses TRBV9 with TRBJ2-5; 9 bases line up with TRBD2. CDR3 length equals 13 residues. The germline V gene encodes CDR1 SGDLS and CDR2 YYNGEE. CDR3 nucleotide sequence: TGTGCCAGCAGCGTAGGCGAAGCGGGGGGCCCGGACTTC. It is translated as CASSVGEAGGPDF.

The chain combines TRBV5-1 with TRBJ2-3; D is perhaps TRBD2 (6 bases). The CDR3 is 14 amino acids. Germline values: CDR1 SGHRS, CDR2 YFSETQ. V lost 3 bases and J 5 bases, leaving 13 bases between the germline ends. The CDR3 DNA sequence: TGCGCCAGCAGCTCTGGGGACTCCCTAGATACGCAGTATTTT. This codes for CASSSGDSLDTQYF.

V and J are TRBV5-1 and TRBJ1-2; D perhaps matches TRBD1 (6 bases). CDR1 and CDR2 (germline): SGHRS, YFSETQ. The CDR3 runs 12 residues. The V end was cut by 7 bases, the J end by 2 bases, with 9 bases between. CDR3 DNA sequence: TGCGCCAGCCGACAGGACAACTATGGCTACACCTTC. Protein product: CASRQDNYGYTF.

On this clone itself: One end of the junction does not line up with germline, which may come from a read error. This chain uses TRBV7-7 with TRBJ2-1; possible D gene TRBD1, 6 bases. CDR3 length: 13 amino acids. Germline assignment: CDR1 SSHAT and CDR2 FNYEAQ (reference sequence). CDR3 amino acids: CASSVDRYNEQFF. The CDR3, as DNA: TGTGCTAGCAGCGTGGACAGATACAATGAGCAGTTCTTC.

The gene calls are TRBV5-4 and TRBJ2-1; 8 nucleotides line up with TRBD2. V lost 0 bases and J lost 7; bases outside the gene matches: 6. Germline lookup yields CDR1 SGHNT and CDR2 YYREEE (reference sequence). This CDR3 has 15 amino acids. Here the CDR3 reads CASSLAGLDRNEQFF. The CDR3 DNA reads as TGTGCCAGCAGCTTGGCGGGACTAGACCGAAATGAGCAGTTCTTC.

In this sample, this clone turned up a few times. The chain employs TRBV27 and TRBJ1-2; D is unresolved. Germline-derived CDR1 and CDR2 are MNHEY and SMNVEV (reference sequence). Trimming removed 3 bases at V and 0 bases at J, with 8 bases between. The CDR3 totals 14 residues. CDR3 in DNA: TGTGCCAGCAGTTTTCGCGGGACTAACTATGGCTACACCTTC. Its translation: CASSFRGTNYGYTF.

The chain is built from TRBV19 and TRBJ2-5, with TRBD1 matching 9 bases. This CDR3 spans 13 amino acids. Germline V gene sequence: CDR1 LNHDA, CDR2 SQIVND (reference sequence). J gave up 2 bases and V 11 bases, and 6 bases lay outside the gene matches. The CDR3 spells CASRGTGQETQYF. DNA of the CDR3: TGTGCCTCTAGGGGGACAGGGCAAGAGACCCAGTACTTC.

Comment on this clone: Other DNA sequences of this sample code for an identical CDR3. The chain recombines TRBV5-1 with TRBJ2-2, with 8 bases that match TRBD1. This CDR3 has 16 residues. The V gene's germline CDR1 is SGHRS and CDR2 YFSETQ. Trimming at V came to 0 bases and at J to 2 bases, leaving 3 bases not matched to a gene. The CDR3 bases are TGCGCCAGCAGCTTGGACGGGACAGGTAACACCGGGGAGCTGTTTTTT. Amino acid sequence: CASSLDGTGNTGELFF.

This clone showed up just once. The chain employs TRBV27 and TRBJ1-3, with D unclear. The CDR3 is made up of 13 amino acids. Deletions cut 5 bases from V and 0 bases from J, with 5 bases between. Germline-derived CDR1 and CDR2 are MNHEY and SMNVEV (reference sequence). The chain's CDR3 is CASSPVSGNTIYF. CDR3 coding DNA: TGTGCCAGCAGTCCCGTCTCTGGAAACACCATATATTTT.

The chain is built from TRBV3-1 (or the pseudogene TRBV3-2) and TRBJ2-7, with TRBD1 as a possible D gene (6 bases). Germline lookup yields CDR1 LGHDT and CDR2 YNNKEL (reference sequence). The V end was cut by 3 bases, the J end by 3 bases, with 12 bases between. This CDR3 region has 14 residues. CDR3 protein: CASSQAGAGYEQYF. Here the CDR3 DNA reads TGTGCCAGCAGCCAGGCAGGGGCGGGCTACGAGCAGTACTTC.

This clone was detected once. V is TRBV7-3 and J is TRBJ2-1; TRBD2 matches 10 bases. V shed 5 bases, J shed 3 bases, and the junction held 25 bases outside the gene matches. The germline CDR1 and CDR2 sequences are SGHTA and FQGTGA. CDR3 length equals 22 residues. CDR3: CASSPKGWASGGPSLIYNEQFF. The CDR3 nucleotides are TGTGCCAGCAGCCCGAAAGGGTGGGCTAGCGGGGGCCCTAGCCTTATCTACAATGAGCAGTTCTTC.

J is TRBJ2-1 and V is TRBV6-5; D possibly corresponds to TRBD1 (6 bases). Per the germline V gene, CDR1 is MNHEY and CDR2 is SVGAGI. The germline V and J ends were trimmed by 6 bases and 2 bases, with 14 bases remaining between them. CDR3 length: 15 amino acids. The CDR3 nucleotides are TGTGCCAGCAGATTTACAGGGACCCCCTACAATGAGCAGTTCTTC. Translation: CASRFTGTPYNEQFF.

In this sample, this clone turned up once. This chain joins TRBV5-1 and TRBJ1-2; the match to TRBD1 covers 9 bases. Germline trimming cut 3 bases from V and 1 base from J; bases unmatched to any gene: 1. The CDR3 is 14 residues long. Per germline, CDR1 SGHRS and CDR2 YFSETQ. The CDR3 sequence: CASSWDRDNYGYTF. The CDR3 nucleotides are TGCGCCAGCAGCTGGGACAGGGATAACTATGGCTACACCTTC.

This clone was observed once. V gene TRBV3-1 (or the pseudogene TRBV3-2) combines with J gene TRBJ2-5, with TRBD1 as a possible D gene (5 bases). This CDR3 comprises 13 residues. Per germline, CDR1 LGHDT and CDR2 YNNKEL (reference sequence). V was cut by 3 bases and J by 2 bases, with 7 bases left in between. The CDR3 coding sequence is TGTGCCAGCAGCCAGGGGCCTCAAGAGACCCAGTACTTC. Translated: CASSQGPQETQYF.

The chain employs TRBV5-1 and TRBJ1-2; possibly TRBD1 for D (6 bases). The V and J ends lost 1 base and 8 bases respectively, with 30 bases between them. There are 19 residues in the CDR3. The germline CDR1 and CDR2 sequences are SGHRS and YFSETQ. The CDR3, as DNA: TGCGCCAGCAGCTTGAACCAGGGGACGGGAGGAGAGGGAGGTAGAGGCTACACCTTC. Translating gives CASSLNQGTGGEGGRGYTF.

This clone has a single count. The rearrangement joins TRBV6-5 to TRBJ1-2, with D perhaps TRBD1 (5 bases). V was clipped by 6 bases and J by 8 bases, with 13 bases between them. CDR1 MNHEY and CDR2 SVGAGI come from the germline V gene. CDR3 size: 12 residues. The CDR3 spells CASSSSGRGYTF. Written as DNA, the CDR3 is TGTGCCAGCAGCTCCTCAGGGCGCGGCTACACCTTC.